The T cell receptor (beta chain) under discussion was sequenced for a study of shared T cell receptors in the human thymus. Sequencing was performed with immunoSEQ multiplex PCR; in TCRdb, only in-frame clones are kept and a portion is missing. Among hundreds of thousands of clones listed, 80% to 90% were seen once. Trimming shortened V by 11 bases and J by 7 bases, and 18 bases separated the two germline ends. CDR3 length: 13 residues. Germline lookup yields CDR1 MNHNS and CDR2 SASEGT. These same records also appear under a second study, on human thymus T cells. That source reports: Serving as donors were healthy Finnish infants, each of whom was having open corrective surgery for congenital heart defects. Thymus tissue for the work was resected from patients undergoing corrective heart surgery. Both thymic and peripheral blood repertoires showed apparently biased V and J usage. Unrelated people showed highly overlapping thymic repertoires, related research reported.

The chain recombines TRBV6-1 with TRBJ2-1, with D maybe TRBD1 (6 bases). This TCR came from a girl under three years old with a congenital heart defect. Sequencing was performed on thymocytes. CDR3 region: CAGGGKVVNEQFF. CDR3 sequence (DNA): TGTGCCGGGGGCGGAAAGGTGGTTAATGAGCAGTTCTTC.